Following are 21 T cell receptor beta chains from one sample sequenced in a study of T cells in Graves' hyperthyroidism and ophthalmopathy. Regions amplified from RNA transcripts were the TCR beta CDR3 regions. Initially, a first-round RT-PCR of the TCR CDR3 employed the HTBI primer set. MiXCR was run by TCRdb on the multiplex PCR reads, yielding one entry per CDR3 protein. The repertoire consists of about 380,000 distinct CDR3 sequences, with about 18% occurring once and the leading ten covering 40% to 45%. Sequencing was performed on blood. The receptors stem from a young man with Graves' ophthalmopathy.

In this sample, this clonotype turned up many times. The chain couples TRBV12-3 or TRBV12-4 to TRBJ2-1; D remains unclear. Trimming removed 5 bases at V and 4 bases at J, with 6 bases between. There are 12 residues in the CDR3. The CDR3 nucleotides read TGTGCCAGCAGTCCTAAATACAATGAGCAGTTCTTC. Residues: CASSPKYNEQFF.

The chain is built from TRBV6-5 and TRBJ1-6; D is unresolved. Germline CDR1 MNHEY, CDR2 SVGAGI. This CDR3 comprises 16 residues. The V and J ends lost 4 bases and 5 bases respectively, with 15 bases between them. CDR3 amino acids: CASSFDRHLNNSPLHF. CDR3 nucleotide sequence: TGTGCCAGCAGTTTTGACCGACACCTTAATAATTCACCCCTCCACTTT.

V usage is TRBV12-3 or TRBV12-4 and J usage is TRBJ1-4; D might be TRBD1 (5 bases). V was clipped by 3 bases and J by 7 bases, with 12 bases between them. The CDR3 runs 14 residues. CDR3 loop: CASSLLHGGEKLFF. The CDR3 DNA reads TGTGCCAGCAGTTTGTTGCATGGGGGTGAAAAACTGTTTTTT.

A few counts support this clonotype. This sequence joins TRBV11-3 and TRBJ1-6; no clear D. The CDR3 is 13 amino acids. Germline loops: CDR1 SGHNT, CDR2 YENEEA. V was pared by 2 bases and J by 7 bases, with 6 bases between. The chain's CDR3 is CASSLLRNSPLHF. The CDR3 DNA follows: TGTGCCAGCAGCTTATTGCGGAATTCACCCCTCCACTTT.

This clonotype occurred many times. V usage is TRBV12-3 or TRBV12-4 and J usage is TRBJ1-5; tentative D call: TRBD1 (5 bases). This CDR3 has 13 residues. V was trimmed by 4 bases and J by 6 bases, leaving 10 bases between them. CDR3 DNA: TGTGCCAGCAGTTATGGGGCAGGTCAGCCCCAGCATTTT. This sequence encodes CASSYGAGQPQHF.

The chain uses TRBV6-1 and TRBJ1-4; possible D gene TRBD1, 6 bases. The CDR3 runs to 16 residues. Per the germline V gene, CDR1 is MNHNS and CDR2 is SASEGT. Trimming pared 6 bases from V and 0 bases from J, leaving 14 bases between. CDR3 in amino acids: CASRKGTGPTNEKLFF. In DNA, the CDR3 is TGTGCCAGCAGAAAGGGAACAGGGCCAACTAATGAAAAACTGTTTTTT.

This chain uses TRBV20-1 with TRBJ2-6; 7 bases fit TRBD1. There are 17 residues in the CDR3. Looked up from germline, CDR1 is DFQATT and CDR2 is SNEGSKA (reference sequence). V dropped 6 bases and J dropped 0; count of bases not matched to a gene: 11. Written as DNA, the CDR3 is TGCAGTGCCGGATCGACAGGGACCTACTCTGGGGCCAACGTCCTGACTTTC. This gives the protein CSAGSTGTYSGANVLTF.

This clonotype was detected ten times or more. V usage is TRBV7-9 and J usage is TRBJ2-1; D is unresolved. Germline values: CDR1 SEHNR, CDR2 FQNEAQ (reference sequence). The CDR3 is made up of 15 amino acids. V lost 5 bases, J lost 7 bases, and 18 bases lay in between. CDR3 in DNA: TGTGCCAGCAGCGCAAACCGGGCCCTATGGAATGAGCAGTTCTTC. It specifies CASSANRALWNEQFF.

V gene TRBV19 combines with J gene TRBJ1-2; TRBD1 aligns across 8 bases. After removal of 3 bases from V and 3 bases from J, the junction contained 3 bases not matched to a gene. This CDR3 contains 14 residues. From germline, CDR1 is LNHDA and CDR2 SQIVND (reference sequence). The CDR3 sequence: CASSMGQDYYGYTF. CDR3 DNA sequence: TGTGCCAGTAGTATGGGACAGGACTACTATGGCTACACCTTC.

This clonotype has ten or more counts. The V and J genes are TRBV11-2 and TRBJ1-1, with D perhaps matching TRBD1 (5 bases). Trimming removed 3 bases from V and 5 bases from J, with 13 bases in between. CDR1 and CDR2 (germline): SGHAT, FQNNGV. The CDR3 extends over 14 amino acids. The CDR3 loop is CASSFGRVLTEAFF. The CDR3, as DNA: TGTGCCAGCAGCTTTGGCAGGGTGCTTACTGAAGCTTTCTTT.

The V call is TRBV20-1, the J call TRBJ2-7, with TRBD2 matching over 7 bases. Trimming cost V 5 bases and J 2 bases; bases outside gene matches: 12. CDR3 length: 15 amino acids. Germline V gene lookup returns CDR1 DFQATT and CDR2 SNEGSKA (reference sequence). The CDR3 DNA is TGCAGTGCTCCTATGGGGGGGATGAGCGCCTACGAGCAGTACTTC. This encodes CSAPMGGMSAYEQYF.

CDR3 sequence: CASSPTGTGTISPLHF. The CDR3 coding sequence is TGTGCCAGCAGTCCTACCGGGACAGGGACAATTTCACCCCTCCACTTT. This chain connects TRBV6-4 to TRBJ1-6, with 9 bases that match TRBD1. CDR1 and CDR2 from the germline V gene are MRHNA and SNTAGT. This CDR3 region has 16 residues. V shed 5 bases and J 9 bases; nucleotides not matched to a gene: 11.

The CDR3 region is CSAADSSNQPQHF. Here the CDR3 DNA reads TGCAGTGCAGCTGATAGCAGCAATCAGCCCCAGCATTTT. This rearrangement joins TRBV20-1 to TRBJ1-5; D is unclear. The germline gives CDR1 DFQATT, CDR2 SNEGSKA (reference sequence). The V end lost 6 bases, the J end lost 1 base, and 10 bases lay between the germline ends. The CDR3 contains 13 residues.

This clonotype was counted only a few times. The chain combines TRBV9 with TRBJ1-6; possible D gene TRBD1, 5 bases. Trimming removed 0 bases at V and 9 bases at J, with 13 bases between. The CDR3 length is 15 residues. Germline-derived CDR1 and CDR2 are SGDLS and YYNGEE. CDR3 coding DNA: TGTGCCAGCAGCGTAGAATGGGGGAGCACTTCACCCCTCCACTTT. Translated: CASSVEWGSTSPLHF. Full variable domain (missing parts from reference TRBV9 and TRBJ1-6): DSGVTQTPKHLITATGQRVTLRCSPRSGDLSVYWYQQSLDQGLQFLIQYYNGEERAKGNILERFSAQQFPDLHSELNLSSLELGDSALYFCASSVEWGSTSPLHFGNGTRLTVT.

This clonotype was picked up many times. This rearrangement joins TRBV24-1 to TRBJ2-1; TRBD2 matches 13 bases. The V and J ends lost 4 bases and 8 bases, in that order; junction bases with no gene match: 10. CDR1 is KGHDR and CDR2 is SFDVKD in the germline V gene. The CDR3 totals 17 residues. CDR3 in amino acids: CATSDQPLAGGPYEQFF. The CDR3 bases are TGTGCCACCAGTGACCAACCACTAGCGGGGGGGCCGTATGAGCAGTTCTTC.

This chain connects TRBV27 to TRBJ1-3; TRBD1 aligns across 7 bases. The germline V gene encodes CDR1 MNHEY and CDR2 SMNVEV (reference sequence). With V trimmed by 3 bases and J by 4 bases, 18 bases remained unmatched. The CDR3 totals 19 residues. The CDR3 DNA follows: TGTGCCAGCAGTTTCCCCACCGCAGGGGGGATCTTGGAAGGAAACACCATATATTTT. The encoded protein is CASSFPTAGGILEGNTIYF.

At least ten counts were recorded for this clonotype. The genes are TRBV6-5 and TRBJ2-7; unclear D gene. The CDR3 covers 15 residues. The germline CDR1 and CDR2 sequences are MNHEY and SVGAGI. V lost 0 bases to trimming and J lost 2 bases, with 11 bases between them. The CDR3 here is CASSYSPSSPYEQYF. The DNA for the CDR3 is TGTGCCAGCAGTTACTCGCCATCCAGCCCCTACGAGCAGTACTTC.

Only a few counts were recorded for this clonotype. The V call is TRBV7-9, the J call TRBJ2-5, with D perhaps TRBD1 (5 bases). Germline V gene sequence: CDR1 SEHNR, CDR2 FQNEAQ (reference sequence). The CDR3 extends over 14 amino acids. V dropped 2 bases and J dropped 5 bases, with 12 bases sitting between them. The CDR3 is CASSLSWGVETQYF. The CDR3 nucleotides read TGTGCCAGCAGCTTAAGTTGGGGCGTCGAGACCCAGTACTTC. Combining the CDR3 with reference TRBV7-9 and TRBJ2-5 gives the whole variable domain DTGVSQNPRHKITKRGQNVTFRCDPISEHNRLYWYRQTLGQGPEFLTYFQNEAQLEKSRLLSDRFSAERPKGSFSTLEIQRTEQGDSAMYLCASSLSWGVETQYFGPGTRLLVL.

The table lists this clonotype with many counts. V and J are TRBV7-9 and TRBJ1-6; 7 positions agree with TRBD1. Germline lookup yields CDR1 SEHNR and CDR2 FQNEAQ (reference sequence). The trim removed 2 bases at V and 5 bases at J, leaving 3 bases unmatched. The CDR3 consists of 15 residues. CDR3 sequence: CASSLTGADNSPLHF. CDR3 coding DNA: TGTGCCAGCAGCTTAACAGGGGCCGATAATTCACCCCTCCACTTT. Combining the CDR3 with reference TRBV7-9 and TRBJ1-6 gives the whole variable domain DTGVSQNPRHKITKRGQNVTFRCDPISEHNRLYWYRQTLGQGPEFLTYFQNEAQLEKSRLLSDRFSAERPKGSFSTLEIQRTEQGDSAMYLCASSLTGADNSPLHFGNGTRLTVT.

This clonotype occurred many times. The chain couples TRBV5-1 to TRBJ1-1; a weak D match, TRBD1 (6 bases). Trimming removed 2 bases at V and 5 bases at J, with 13 bases between. Germline V CDR1 and CDR2: SGHRS, YFSETQ. The CDR3 sequence is 14 residues long. This CDR3 is CASSLQGAETEAFF. For the CDR3, the DNA is TGCGCCAGCAGCTTACAGGGTGCGGAGACTGAAGCTTTCTTT.

This clonotype was picked up many times. At one of its ends the junction is not consistent with the germline gene, which may arise from a read error. The V call is TRBV5-5, the J call TRBJ2-5; 16 bases fit TRBD2. The V gene's germline CDR1 is SGHKS and CDR2 YYEKEE (reference sequence). The CDR3 is 18 residues long. The CDR3 DNA is TGTGCCAGCAGTTTGGGACTAGCGGGGGGGACGGACCAAGAGACCCAGTACTTC. Protein sequence: CASSLGLAGGTDQETQYF.